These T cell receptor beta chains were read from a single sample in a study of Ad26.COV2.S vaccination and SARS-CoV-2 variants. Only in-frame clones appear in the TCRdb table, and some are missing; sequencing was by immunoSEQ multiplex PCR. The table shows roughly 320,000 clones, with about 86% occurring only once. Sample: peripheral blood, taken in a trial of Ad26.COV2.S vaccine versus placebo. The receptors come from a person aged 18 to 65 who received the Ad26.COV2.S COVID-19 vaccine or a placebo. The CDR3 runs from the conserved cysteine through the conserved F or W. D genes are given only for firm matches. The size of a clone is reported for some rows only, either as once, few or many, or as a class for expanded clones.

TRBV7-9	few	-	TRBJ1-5	CASSLGRGSNQPQHF	TGTGCCAGCAGCTTAGGGAGGGGAAGCAATCAGCCCCAGCATTTT
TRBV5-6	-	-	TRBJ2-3	CASSPGRSTDTQYF	TGTGCCAGCAGCCCGGGCAGATCCACAGATACGCAGTATTTT
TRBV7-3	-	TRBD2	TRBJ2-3	CASTHSGGPTDTQYF	TGTGCCAGCACCCACAGCGGGGGCCCCACAGATACGCAGTATTTT
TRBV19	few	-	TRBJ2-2	CATSNAGELFF	TGTGCCACCTCCAACGCCGGGGAGCTGTTTTTT
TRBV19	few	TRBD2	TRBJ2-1	CASSTSGEAYNEQFF	TGTGCCAGTAGTACTAGCGGGGAGGCCTACAATGAGCAGTTCTTC
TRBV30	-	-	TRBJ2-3	CAWKGLYPDTQYF	TGTGCCTGGAAGGGACTGTATCCGGATACGCAGTATTTT
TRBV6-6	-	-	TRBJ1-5	CASSGGTGSNQPQHF	TGTGCCAGCAGTGGCGGTACAGGTAGCAATCAGCCCCAGCATTTT
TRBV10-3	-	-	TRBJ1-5	CAISEGNQPQHF	TGTGCCATCAGTGAAGGTAATCAGCCCCAGCATTTT
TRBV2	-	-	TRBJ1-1	CASSSTVPFTEAFF	TGTGCCAGCAGTTCGACAGTTCCGTTCACTGAAGCTTTCTTT
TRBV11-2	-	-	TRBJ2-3	CASRRGGDTDTQYF	TGTGCCAGCAGAAGAGGAGGGGACACAGATACGCAGTATTTT
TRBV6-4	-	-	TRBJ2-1	CASSATGGSEQFF	TGTGCCAGCAGTGCGACGGGGGGCAGTGAGCAGTTCTTC
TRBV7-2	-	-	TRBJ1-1	CASSLAWMNTEAFF	TGTGCCAGCAGCTTAGCATGGATGAACACTGAAGCTTTCTTT
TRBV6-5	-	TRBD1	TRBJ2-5	CASSPDRVYQETQYF	TGTGCCAGCAGTCCCGACAGGGTGTACCAAGAGACCCAGTACTTC
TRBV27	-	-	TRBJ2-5	CASSWAYQETQYF	TGTGCCAGCAGTTGGGCCTACCAAGAGACCCAGTACTTC
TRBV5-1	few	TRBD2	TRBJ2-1	CASSTGLYNEQFF	TGCGCCAGCAGCACGGGACTATACAATGAGCAGTTCTTC
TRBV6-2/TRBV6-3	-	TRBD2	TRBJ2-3	CASSYKRGARGLTDTQYF	TGTGCCAGCAGTTACAAGCGGGGGGCCCGGGGGCTCACGGATACGCAGTATTTT
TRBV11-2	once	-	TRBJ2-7	CASRRGTSSYEQYF	TGTGCCAGCAGGCGGGGTACCAGCTCCTACGAGCAGTACTTC
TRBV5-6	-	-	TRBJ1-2	CASSPRAAGGYTF	TGTGCCAGCAGCCCGCGGGCCGCGGGTGGCTACACCTTC
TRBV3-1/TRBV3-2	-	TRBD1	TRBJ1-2	CASSRVTGDGYTF	TGTGCCAGCAGCCGAGTGACAGGGGATGGCTACACCTTC
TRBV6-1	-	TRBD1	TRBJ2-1	CASSGGRQGPYNEQFF	TGTGCCAGCAGTGGGGGGCGACAGGGGCCCTACAATGAGCAGTTCTTC